The sequence of this T cell receptor beta chain was determined in a study of early stage breast cancer tumors. Study background: ER+/PR+/HER2- status applied to about 80% of the 16 invasive breast tumors.

Germline V gene sequence: CDR1 SGHTA, CDR2 FQGNSA. The CDR3 is 14 amino acids. V was trimmed by 5 bases and J by 4 bases, leaving 12 bases between them. Regarding the study as a whole: Compared with adjacent normal breast tissue, tumors showed 2.5 to 3-fold greater T cell density and higher clonality. Enriched TCRB sequences shared across patients were mostly commonly generated sequences.

The method was immunoSEQ multiplex PCR; TCRdb's version includes in-frame clones alone and lacks a portion of them. This sample has 50,000 to 75,000 clones; around three quarters occur once, and the top ten carry 3% to 4%. With regard to this clone: Its antigen is unknown.

Sequencing used blood. The clonotype comes from a person aged 25 to 39 with breast cancer. The chain uses TRBV7-2 and TRBJ1-5, with D tentatively TRBD1 (6 bases). The CDR3 here is CASSLRGGNQPQHF. CDR3 sequence (DNA): TGTGCCAGCAGCCTAAGGGGGGGAAATCAGCCCCAGCATTTT.